This T cell receptor (beta chain) emerged from a study of multiple sclerosis patients with progressive multifocal leukoencephalopathy. The CDR3 covers 11 residues. Between the trimmed V and J ends, which lost 5 bases and 5 bases, there was a span of 8 bases. CDR1 is SGHRS, CDR2 YFSETQ, per germline. Stated time point: time of PML onset. TCRdb's copy holds only in-frame clones and misses some; the assay was immunoSEQ multiplex PCR. The sample lists 30,000 or so clones; about 87% were seen once. V is TRBV5-1 and J is TRBJ2-7; no firm D call. This specimen consisted of PBMCs, obtained from a patient treated with natalizumab. This receptor was identified in a woman aged 40 to 49 with progressive multifocal leukoencephalopathy. The CDR3 DNA sequence: TGCGCCAGCAGGGTAGGTAACGAGCAGTACTTC. It codes for CASRVGNEQYF.